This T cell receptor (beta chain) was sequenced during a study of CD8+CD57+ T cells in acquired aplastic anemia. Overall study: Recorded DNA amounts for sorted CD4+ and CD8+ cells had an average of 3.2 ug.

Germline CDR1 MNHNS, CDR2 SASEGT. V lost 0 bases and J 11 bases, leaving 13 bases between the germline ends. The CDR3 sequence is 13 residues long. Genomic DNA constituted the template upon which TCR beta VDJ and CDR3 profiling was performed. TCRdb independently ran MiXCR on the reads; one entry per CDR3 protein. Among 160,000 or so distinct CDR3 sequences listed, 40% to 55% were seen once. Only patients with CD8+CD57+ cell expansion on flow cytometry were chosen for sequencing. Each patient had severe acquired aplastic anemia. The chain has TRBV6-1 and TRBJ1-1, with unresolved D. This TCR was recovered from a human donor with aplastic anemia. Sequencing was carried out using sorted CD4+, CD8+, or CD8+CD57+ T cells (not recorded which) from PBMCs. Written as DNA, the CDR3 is TGTGCCAGCAGTGAAGCCCGGGATGGGCCGGCTTTCTTT. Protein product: CASSEARDGPAFF.